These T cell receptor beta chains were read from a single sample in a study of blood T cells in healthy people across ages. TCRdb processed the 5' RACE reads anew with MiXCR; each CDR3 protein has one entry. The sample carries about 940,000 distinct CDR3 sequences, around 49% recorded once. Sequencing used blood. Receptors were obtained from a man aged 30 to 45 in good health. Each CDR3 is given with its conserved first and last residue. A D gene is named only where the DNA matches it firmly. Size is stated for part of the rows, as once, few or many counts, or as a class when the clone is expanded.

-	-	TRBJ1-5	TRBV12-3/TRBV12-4	TGTGCCAGCAGTTTTACATCAACTAATCAGCCCCAGCATTTT	CASSFTSTNQPQHF
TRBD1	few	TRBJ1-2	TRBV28	TGTGCCAGCAGTTCGGGACAGGGGACCAATGGCTACACCTTC	CASSSGQGTNGYTF
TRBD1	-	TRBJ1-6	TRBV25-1	TGTGCCAGCAGTGTGGACAGGGGTGAGAATTCACCCCTCCACTTT	CASSVDRGENSPLHF
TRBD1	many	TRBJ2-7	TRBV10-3	TGTGCCATCAGTGAGTCGGGGGACAGGGGGCTTTACGAGCAGTACTTC	CAISESGDRGLYEQYF
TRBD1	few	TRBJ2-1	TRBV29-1	TGCAGATGCGACAGGGCGAATGAGCAGTTCTTC	CRCDRANEQFF
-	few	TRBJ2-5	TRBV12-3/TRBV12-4	TGTGCCAGCAGGATGACAGAGTCCCAAGAGACCCAGTACTTC	CASRMTESQETQYF
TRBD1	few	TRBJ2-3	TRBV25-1	TGTGCCAGCAGTGGACGGACAGGGGACATTCTGTTGGATACGCAGTATTTT	CASSGRTGDILLDTQYF
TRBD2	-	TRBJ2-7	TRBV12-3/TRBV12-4	TGTGCCAGCAGTTTCGCTAGCGGGGGGGCTTACGAGCAGTACTTC	CASSFASGGAYEQYF
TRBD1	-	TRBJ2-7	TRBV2	TGTGCCAGTGCGGCAGGGGGCACCTACGAGCAGTACTTC	CASAAGGTYEQYF
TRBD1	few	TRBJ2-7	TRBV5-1	TGCGCCAGCAGCCTCCGGGACAGCTCAGCCTACGAGCAGTACTTC	CASSLRDSSAYEQYF
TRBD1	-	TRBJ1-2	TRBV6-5	TGTGCCAGCAGTTACTTCGGACAGGGGAAGTATGGCTACACCTTC	CASSYFGQGKYGYTF
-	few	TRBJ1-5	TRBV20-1	TGCAGTGCTCCACCTGGGGGGGTGCGAGGCCAGCCCCAGCATTTT	CSAPPGGVRGQPQHF
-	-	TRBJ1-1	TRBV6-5	TGTGCCAGCAGTCCTAGGGGGAGGCCCACTGAAGCTTTCTTT	CASSPRGRPTEAFF
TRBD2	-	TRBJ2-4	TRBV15	TGTGCCACCAGCAGAGATTCCAGCGGGGGGCAAATGAGCAAAAACATTCAGTACTTC	CATSRDSSGGQMSKNIQYF
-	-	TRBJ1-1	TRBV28	TGTGCCAGCAGGAATGAGGGGATCCTAAACACTGAAGCTTTCTTT	CASRNEGILNTEAFF
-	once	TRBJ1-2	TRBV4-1	TGCGCCAGCAGCCAAGCGAAGGATGTAGGCTATGGCTACACCTTC	CASSQAKDVGYGYTF
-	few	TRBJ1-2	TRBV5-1	TGCGCCAGCAGCTTACACCCTGACGGAGGCTATGGCTACACCTTC	CASSLHPDGGYGYTF
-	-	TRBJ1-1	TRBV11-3	TGTGCCAGCAGCCCCCCCGGGGGCATGAACACTGAAGCTTTCTTT	CASSPPGGMNTEAFF
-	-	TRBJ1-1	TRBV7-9	TGTGCCAGCAGCTTATGGGCCACTGAAGCTTTCTTT	CASSLWATEAFF
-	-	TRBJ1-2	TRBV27	TGTGCCAGCAGTTTATTGCCCCTAGGGGGAGAAGGCTACACCTTC	CASSLLPLGGEGYTF
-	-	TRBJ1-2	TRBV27	TGTGCCAGCAGTGCGACGGGTCTTTCTCGGGGCTACACCTTC	CASSATGLSRGYTF
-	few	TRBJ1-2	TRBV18	TGTGCCAGCTCACAGCGGGATTATGGCTACACCTTC	CASSQRDYGYTF
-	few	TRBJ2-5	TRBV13	TGTGCCAGCAGCTTAAGGTTATCGGAGACCCAGTACTTC	CASSLRLSETQYF
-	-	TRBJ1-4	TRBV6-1	TGTGCCAGCAGTGACATGGGACGGCAGCATGAAAAACTGTTTTTT	CASSDMGRQHEKLFF
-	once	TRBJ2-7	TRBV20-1	TGCAGTGCTAGAGTAACAGGGAGCTCCTACGAGCAGTACTTC	CSARVTGSSYEQYF
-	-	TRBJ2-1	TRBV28	TGTGCCAGCAGTGGATCGACAGTCTCCTACAATGAGCAGTTCTTC	CASSGSTVSYNEQFF
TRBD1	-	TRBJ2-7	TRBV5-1	TGCGCCAGCACTACGATGAGGACAGGGATCGACGAGCAGTACTTC	CASTTMRTGIDEQYF
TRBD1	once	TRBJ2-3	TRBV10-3	TGTGCCATCACTGGGACAGCGGTAGGCTCAGATACGCAGTATTTT	CAITGTAVGSDTQYF
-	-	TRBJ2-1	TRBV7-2	TGTGCCAGCAGACTCCGGGACCAACACAATGAGCAGTTCTTC	CASRLRDQHNEQFF
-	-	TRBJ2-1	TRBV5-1	TGCGCCAGCAGCTTGAACGGCAAGGAGGGGGCCGAGTTCTTC	CASSLNGKEGAEFF
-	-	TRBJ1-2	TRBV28	TGTGCCAGCAGTTTAGGTGAACGGGGCCGAAACTATGGCTACACCTTC	CASSLGERGRNYGYTF
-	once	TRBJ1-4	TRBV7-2	TGTGCCAGCAGCGGACGTGTGGGCGGAATTAATGAAAAACTGTTTTTT	CASSGRVGGINEKLFF
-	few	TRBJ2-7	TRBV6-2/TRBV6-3	TGTGCCACCACCATGACGGGGATCAGCGAGCAGTACTTC	CATTMTGISEQYF
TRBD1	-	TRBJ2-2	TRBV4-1	TGCGCCAGCAGCCAGCCGGGACAGTTGAGCACCGGGGAGCTGTTTTTT	CASSQPGQLSTGELFF
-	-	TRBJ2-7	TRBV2	TGTGCCAGCGGAAAGGGGTCCTACGAGCAGTACTTC	CASGKGSYEQYF
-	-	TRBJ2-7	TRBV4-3	TGCGCCAGCAGCCCTCTCCACCAGGGAGGCTACGAGCAGTACTTC	CASSPLHQGGYEQYF
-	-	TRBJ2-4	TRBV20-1	TGCAGTGCTGCCGGGAGCTTAAACATTCAGTACTTC	CSAAGSLNIQYF
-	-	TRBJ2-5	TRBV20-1	TGCAGTGCTAGGGGCCCCCAAGAGACCCAGTACTTC	CSARGPQETQYF
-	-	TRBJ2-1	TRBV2	TGTGCCAGCACCCTCGAAGGGGCCTACAATGAGCAGTTCTTC	CASTLEGAYNEQFF
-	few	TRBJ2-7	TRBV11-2	TGTGCCAGCGGAAAAGGCGGGGGCAGTAAGTCCTACGAGCAGTACTTC	CASGKGGGSKSYEQYF
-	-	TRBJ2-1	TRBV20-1	TGCAGTGCTCCGAAGACAGGAGACCAATACAATGAGCAGTTCTTC	CSAPKTGDQYNEQFF
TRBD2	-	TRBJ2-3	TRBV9	TGTGCCAGCAGTCAAGGGAGCGGGGGGGCACCAGATACGCAGTATTTT	CASSQGSGGAPDTQYF
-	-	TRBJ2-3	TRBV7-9	TGTGCCGGCAGCTCTTGGACAGATACGCGGTATTTT	CAGSSWTDTRYF
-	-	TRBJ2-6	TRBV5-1	TGCGCCAGCAGCACGGTTGGGGCAGGGGCCAACGTCCTGACTTTC	CASSTVGAGANVLTF
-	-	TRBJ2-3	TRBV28	TGTGCCAGCAGGACGGGCGGAGCAGATACGCAGTATTTT	CASRTGGADTQYF
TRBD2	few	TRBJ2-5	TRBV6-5	TGTGCCAGCAGTTACTCATCTAGCGGGGTCGAGACCCAGTACTTC	CASSYSSSGVETQYF
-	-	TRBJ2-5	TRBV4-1	TGCGCCAGCAGCCACGTAGGGAAAGAGACCCAGTACTTC	CASSHVGKETQYF
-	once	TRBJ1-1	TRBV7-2	TGTGCCAGCAGCTTAGCAGTCAGGCGGGCTTTCTTT	CASSLAVRRAFF
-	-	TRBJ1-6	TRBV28	TGTGCCAGCAGTTTAGTCCATTCGGATAGCGGTTCACCCCTCCACTTT	CASSLVHSDSGSPLHF
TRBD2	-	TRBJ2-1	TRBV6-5	TGTGCCAGCCAGTTCGGGGGGGGCGTAAATGAGCAGTTCTTC	CASQFGGGVNEQFF
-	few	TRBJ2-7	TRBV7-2	TGTGCCAGCAGCTTAGGACAGAGCCTAACGTCTTACGAGCAGTACTTC	CASSLGQSLTSYEQYF
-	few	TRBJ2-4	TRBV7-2	TGTGCCAGCAGCCCCCGCGCGGGGTTCAAAGAGCAGTACTTC	CASSPRAGFKEQYF
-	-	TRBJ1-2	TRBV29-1	TGCAGCGTTGAAGAGGTAGCCAACTATGGCTACACCTTC	CSVEEVANYGYTF
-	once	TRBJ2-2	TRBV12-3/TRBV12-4	TGTGCCAGCGGCCGACAGATTAACACCGGGGAGCCGTTTTTT	CASGRQINTGEPFF
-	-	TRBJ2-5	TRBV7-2	TGTGCCAGCAGCCCAGATTCGGCCCTGGACCAGTACTTC	CASSPDSALDQYF
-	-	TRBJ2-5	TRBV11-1	TGTGCCAGCAGCTTAGGACCTCAGACCCAGTACTTC	CASSLGPQTQYF
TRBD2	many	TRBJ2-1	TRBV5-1	TGCGCCAGCAGCTTGGTGGCGGGGGGCAACAATGAGCAGTTCTTC	CASSLVAGGNNEQFF
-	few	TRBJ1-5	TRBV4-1	TGCGCCAGCAGTCTTTACGGGGGCGTCTCAAATCAGCCCCAGCATTTT	CASSLYGGVSNQPQHF
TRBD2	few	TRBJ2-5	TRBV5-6	TGTGCCAGCAGCTTGCCTAGCGGGGTTGAGACCCAGTACTTC	CASSLPSGVETQYF